A selection of T cell receptor beta chains follows, all from one sample in a study of identical twins. TCRdb re-called the 5' RACE reads with MiXCR, one entry per CDR3 protein. Among roughly 1,500,000 distinct CDR3 sequences listed, about 32% were seen once. Sequencing was carried out using cord blood. The receptors originated from a newborn girl in good health. The CDR3 runs from the conserved cysteine through the conserved F or W. A D gene is named only where the DNA matches it firmly.

v_call: TRBV28; d_call: .; j_call: TRBJ1-1; cdr3_aa: CASSPGDSLNTEAFF
v_call: TRBV6-6; d_call: TRBD2; j_call: .; cdr3_aa: CASGPSGDYEQYF
v_call: TRBV25-1; d_call: TRBD1; j_call: TRBJ2-2; cdr3_aa: CASSPGQRTGELFF
v_call: TRBV5-1; d_call: TRBD1; j_call: TRBJ2-7; cdr3_aa: CASSRTGYPYEQYF
v_call: TRBV2; d_call: .; j_call: TRBJ1-2; cdr3_aa: CASSEAKGFYGYTF
v_call: TRBV29-1; d_call: .; j_call: TRBJ2-7; cdr3_aa: CSVVTSRPHNEQYF
v_call: TRBV12-3/TRBV12-4; d_call: TRBD2; j_call: TRBJ2-7; cdr3_aa: CASSLVGGLYNEQYF
v_call: TRBV5-5; d_call: TRBD1; j_call: TRBJ2-7; cdr3_aa: CASSLPPGGYEQYF
v_call: TRBV20-1; d_call: .; j_call: TRBJ2-4; cdr3_aa: CSAPDSRKNIQYF
v_call: TRBV24-1; d_call: TRBD2; j_call: TRBJ2-3; cdr3_aa: CATSENRALAGFQDTQYF
v_call: TRBV7-8; d_call: .; j_call: TRBJ2-1; cdr3_aa: CASSLDLLGRSSYNEQFF
v_call: TRBV5-1; d_call: TRBD1; j_call: TRBJ2-7; cdr3_aa: CASSLEPTGSYEQYF
v_call: TRBV6-2/TRBV6-3; d_call: .; j_call: TRBJ1-4; cdr3_aa: CASSYPQGRKLFF
v_call: TRBV4-2; d_call: TRBD2; j_call: TRBJ2-2; cdr3_aa: CASSQSIGLAGSTGELFF
v_call: TRBV10-2; d_call: .; j_call: TRBJ1-1; cdr3_aa: CASKWTDPSSEAFF
v_call: TRBV6-5; d_call: .; j_call: TRBJ2-3; cdr3_aa: CACSFRESGDTQYF
v_call: TRBV27; d_call: .; j_call: TRBJ1-5; cdr3_aa: CASSLQGLRNQPQHF
v_call: TRBV5-8; d_call: .; j_call: TRBJ1-5; cdr3_aa: CASSKWVRSNQPQHF
v_call: TRBV2; d_call: .; j_call: TRBJ1-2; cdr3_aa: CVSRASPSNYGYTF
v_call: TRBV12-3/TRBV12-4; d_call: .; j_call: TRBJ2-7; cdr3_aa: CASSPTGALTYGQYF
v_call: TRBV7-9; d_call: .; j_call: TRBJ2-7; cdr3_aa: CASSPQERRYEQYF
v_call: TRBV20-1; d_call: .; j_call: TRBJ2-1; cdr3_aa: CSAQRGSAVDEQFF
v_call: TRBV18; d_call: .; j_call: .; cdr3_aa: CASSPPTRSYEQYF
v_call: TRBV10-3; d_call: .; j_call: TRBJ1-6; cdr3_aa: CAIRAKTGGSPLHF
v_call: TRBV6-2/TRBV6-3; d_call: TRBD1; j_call: TRBJ1-1; cdr3_aa: CASSFGDRINTEAFF
v_call: TRBV12-3/TRBV12-4; d_call: .; j_call: TRBJ2-7; cdr3_aa: CASSVEGHRNEQYF
v_call: TRBV7-8; d_call: TRBD2; j_call: TRBJ2-1; cdr3_aa: CASSSISGVLKNEQFF
v_call: TRBV10-3; d_call: .; j_call: .; cdr3_aa: CAITSAASSYNEQYF
v_call: TRBV10-3; d_call: TRBD1; j_call: TRBJ1-1; cdr3_aa: CAITQQGADTEAFF
v_call: TRBV5-1; d_call: TRBD2; j_call: TRBJ2-1; cdr3_aa: CASSLEAGGHYNEQFF
v_call: TRBV3-1; d_call: TRBD2; j_call: TRBJ2-7; cdr3_aa: CASSQDPSTLAGGRYEQYF
v_call: TRBV5-6; d_call: .; j_call: TRBJ2-5; cdr3_aa: CASTTEGYNEQYF
v_call: TRBV3-1; d_call: .; j_call: TRBJ2-1; cdr3_aa: CASSQEISREDNEQFF
v_call: TRBV12-3/TRBV12-4; d_call: .; j_call: TRBJ1-2; cdr3_aa: CASSAGRGGYTF
v_call: TRBV20-1; d_call: TRBD2; j_call: TRBJ2-1; cdr3_aa: CSASPVAGGGEQFF
v_call: TRBV2; d_call: .; j_call: TRBJ1-5; cdr3_aa: CASSELHGNQPQHF
v_call: TRBV4-1; d_call: .; j_call: TRBJ1-4; cdr3_aa: CASSQIRGEKLFF
v_call: TRBV10-3; d_call: .; j_call: .; cdr3_aa: CAISEGRGGFEQYF
v_call: TRBV12-3/TRBV12-4; d_call: TRBD2; j_call: TRBJ2-5; cdr3_aa: CASSYLAGKKETQYF
v_call: TRBV27; d_call: TRBD1; j_call: TRBJ2-7; cdr3_aa: CASSLTGYNLAYEQYF
v_call: TRBV4-1; d_call: TRBD2; j_call: TRBJ2-1; cdr3_aa: CASSQEGLAGGPSSYNEQFF
v_call: TRBV5-1; d_call: .; j_call: TRBJ2-1; cdr3_aa: CASSLGWNNEQFF
v_call: TRBV20-1; d_call: TRBD1; j_call: TRBJ1-2; cdr3_aa: CSALIQGGGYTF
v_call: TRBV6-2/TRBV6-3; d_call: TRBD2; j_call: TRBJ2-3; cdr3_aa: CASSYPTAGGPKDTQYF